This record covers a single T cell receptor (beta chain). Its antigen remains unidentified. The entry originates in a study of shared clonotypes between healthy human individuals. General study results and limits: Some clonotypes were shared by all four sorted-subset donors, while others were not shared. The non-shared ones had lower generation probabilities than the shared ones.

Division of CD4+ cells produced a CD45RA+ naive subset and a CD45RA-negative memory subset. Germline trimming cut 6 bases from V and 2 bases from J; bases unmatched to any gene: 2. This CDR3 has 15 amino acids. Germline V lookup: CDR1 SNHLY, CDR2 FYNNEI. Sequencing was at deep level. Methods used by the authors: With immunoSEQ giving junction-only sequences and no quality scores, filtering differed. Profiling relied on immunoSEQ multiplex PCR, and the TCRdb table lists in-frame clones only, not all of them. V, J and clone size reflect that table, while D and trimming were determined from the DNA. The sample shows approximately 2.4 million clones, 90% to 97% of them seen only once.

The clonotype comes from a man aged 18 to 35 in good health. The J gene is TRBJ2-6, the V gene TRBV2, with 9 nucleotides matching TRBD1. Sequencing used naive CD4+ T cells sorted from blood. Subset denoted: CD45RA+ positively selected. In nucleotides, the CDR3 is TGTGCCAGCAGGGACAGGGGAGCTGGGGCCAACGTCCTGACTTTC. Amino acids: CASRDRGAGANVLTF.